These 27 T cell receptor beta chains share one sample of origin, sequenced in a study of T-cell reconstitution after alpha-beta-depleted transplantation in children. It was with unique molecular identifiers that the TCRbeta library was prepared. Via MiXCR, TCRdb re-called the PCR reads, giving one row per CDR3 protein. The repertoire consists of approximately 130,000 distinct CDR3 sequences, with 9.7% occurring once and the leading ten covering around 24%. Sequenced here: PBMCs, mostly from graft donor cells, sampled 180 days after TCRalphabeta/CD19-depleted stem cell transplant. The receptor set was obtained from a girl less than two years old who had a stem cell transplant for combined immunodeficiency, so the T cells may come from the graft donor.

V gene TRBV30 combines with J gene TRBJ2-7, with 9 bases aligning to TRBD2. V shed 0 bases and J 4 bases; nucleotides not matched to a gene: 10. The CDR3 sequence is 16 residues long. Germline V gene data show CDR1 as GTSNPN and CDR2 as SVGIG (reference sequence). Here the CDR3 DNA reads TGTGCCTGGAGTGTTGATAGCGGGGGCTCCTTGTACGAGCAGTACTTC. Translating gives CAWSVDSGGSLYEQYF. The variable domain in full, completed from reference TRBV30 and TRBJ2-7, reads SQTIHQWPATLVQPVGSPLSLECTVEGTSNPNLYWYRQAAGRGLQLLFYSVGIGQISSEVPQNLSASRPQDRQFILSSKKLLLSDSGFYLCAWSVDSGGSLYEQYFGPGTRLTVT.

This clonotype has just a few counts. J is TRBJ2-7 and V is TRBV9; no firm D call. CDR3 length: 14 residues. The V end lost 0 bases, the J end lost 2 bases, and 9 bases lay between the germline ends. Germline lookup yields CDR1 SGDLS and CDR2 YYNGEE. The CDR3 loop is CASSVGAIAYEQYF. The CDR3 DNA follows: TGTGCCAGCAGCGTAGGAGCTATCGCCTACGAGCAGTACTTC.

CDR3 amino acids: CASSLGGSGYEQYF. CDR3 nucleotide sequence: TGTGCCAGCAGTTTAGGTGGGAGTGGGTACGAGCAGTACTTC. The chain is built from TRBV12-3 or TRBV12-4 and TRBJ2-7; D may be TRBD2 (5 bases). The length of the CDR3 is 14 residues. V was shortened by 1 base and J by 4 bases, with 11 bases between the two germline ends.

This clonotype appeared many times. This rearrangement joins TRBV7-2 to TRBJ2-7; TRBD1 agrees at 7 bases. Trimming cost V 6 bases and J 4 bases; bases outside gene matches: 9. There are 14 residues in the CDR3. Per germline, CDR1 SGHTA and CDR2 FQGNSA. The CDR3 spells CASRPGQFRYEQYF. As DNA, the CDR3 is TGTGCCAGCAGACCGGGACAGTTCCGATACGAGCAGTACTTC.

This clonotype was seen a handful of times. In nucleotides, the CDR3 is TGCAGCGTTGGTAGGGGGCTGCTCGAGCAGTACTTC. Translated: CSVGRGLLEQYF. The chain employs TRBV29-1 and TRBJ2-7, with TRBD1 matching over 7 bases. Germline-derived CDR1 and CDR2 are SQVTM and ANQGSEA. Trimming at V came to 4 bases and at J to 6 bases, leaving 6 bases not matched to a gene. The CDR3 is made up of 12 amino acids.

This clonotype was found a few times. The chain couples TRBV2 to TRBJ1-6; 8 bases agree with TRBD1. Germline CDR1 and CDR2: SNHLY and FYNNEI. This CDR3 is built from 12 residues. Unmatched junction bases numbered 5, after V lost 8 bases and J lost 11 bases. The DNA of the CDR3 is TGTGCCAGCGGTTTGGACAGGGCACCCCTCCACTTT. The encoded protein is CASGLDRAPLHF. The full variable domain, with the rest looked up from reference TRBV2 and TRBJ1-6, is EPEVTQTPSHQVTQMGQEVILRCVPISNHLYFYWYRQILGQKVEFLVSFYNNEISEKSEIFDDQFSVERPDGSNFTLKIRSTKLEDSAMYFCASGLDRAPLHFGNGTRLTVT.

The rearrangement uses TRBV29-1 and TRBJ2-7; 7 bases line up with TRBD2. V was clipped by 1 base and J by 4 bases; unmatched bases: 4. The CDR3 is 13 residues long. CDR1 is SQVTM and CDR2 is ANQGSEA in the germline V gene. The CDR3 DNA follows: TGCAGCGTTGAAGGGGACTACGAGTACGAGCAGTACTTC. Its translation is CSVEGDYEYEQYF.

This clonotype has only a few counts. The J gene is TRBJ2-3, the V gene TRBV29-1, with D possibly being TRBD1 (5 bases). The CDR3 has 13 amino acids. Trimming shortened V by 5 bases and J by 9 bases, and 18 bases separated the two germline ends. CDR1 and CDR2 (germline): SQVTM, ANQGSEA. The DNA for the CDR3 is TGCAGCGTTTTGGACAAAGGGCATCTGACGCAGTATTTT. Protein: CSVLDKGHLTQYF.

As to this clonotype: The germline gene is not matched at one end of the junction; a read error may be the cause. V usage is TRBV30 and J usage is TRBJ2-7; 9 bases fit TRBD1. The CDR3 loop spans 13 amino acids. Germline loops: CDR1 GTSNPN, CDR2 SVGIG (reference sequence). CDR3 in amino acids: CAWSIAGTGRALF. The CDR3 bases are TGTGCCTGGAGTATAGCCGGGACAGGGAGAGCGCTATTC.

This clonotype was counted ten times or more. The rearrangement joins TRBV10-3 to TRBJ2-7; D is undetermined. The CDR3 has 12 residues. Per germline, CDR1 ENHRY and CDR2 SYGVKD. Trimming took 3 bases from V and 0 from J, leaving 3 bases between them. The CDR3 loop is CAISDSSYEQYF. DNA for the CDR3: TGTGCCATCAGTGACAGCTCCTACGAGCAGTACTTC.

V usage is TRBV28 and J usage is TRBJ1-1; 10 positions match TRBD1. Germline lookup yields CDR1 MDHEN and CDR2 SYDVKM. The CDR3 is 16 amino acids. J gave up 3 bases and V 8 bases, and 12 bases lay outside the gene matches. CDR3 DNA sequence: TGTGCCAGCTGGGCCTCCCCGGGACAGGGGCACACTGAAGCTTTCTTT. It encodes CASWASPGQGHTEAFF.

This clonotype was counted between two and nine times. Written as DNA, the CDR3 is TGTGCCAGCAGTTTAGGACAGGCAGGAGGCGAGCAGTACTTC. The encoded protein is CASSLGQAGGEQYF. The rearrangement joins TRBV27 to TRBJ2-7; TRBD1 matches 7 bases. There are 14 residues in the CDR3. The ends lost 2 bases at V and 6 bases at J; junction bases unmatched: 7. Germline CDR1 reads MNHEY; CDR2 reads SMNVEV (reference sequence).

This rearrangement joins TRBV11-2 to TRBJ2-7; possible D gene TRBD2, 6 bases. The germline V gene has CDR1 SGHAT and CDR2 FQNNGV. Trimming shortened V by 1 base and J by 2 bases, and 15 bases separated the two germline ends. The CDR3 is 16 amino acids. CDR3 region: CASSLVSSAKPYEQYF. The CDR3 nucleotides are TGTGCCAGCAGCTTAGTCTCTAGCGCTAAGCCCTACGAGCAGTACTTC. The complete variable domain, with remaining parts taken from reference TRBV11-2 and TRBJ2-7, reads EAGVAQSPRYKIIEKRQSVAFWCNPISGHATLYWYQQILGQGPKLLIQFQNNGVVDDSQLPKDRFSAERLKGVDSTLKIQPAKLEDSAVYLCASSLVSSAKPYEQYFGPGTRLTVT.

CDR3: CSAREWDRSGNTIYF. The CDR3 coding sequence is TGCAGTGCTAGAGAATGGGACCGCTCTGGAAACACCATATATTTT. V is TRBV20-1 and J is TRBJ1-3, with D possibly being TRBD1 (5 bases). V lost 0 bases to trimming and J lost 0 bases, with 9 bases between them. This CDR3 region has 15 residues. Germline V gene lookup returns CDR1 DFQATT and CDR2 SNEGSKA (reference sequence).

This clonotype has a handful of counts. This rearrangement joins TRBV12-3 or TRBV12-4 to TRBJ1-2; no definite D call. Between the trimmed V and J ends, which lost 3 bases and 8 bases, there was a span of 19 bases. The length of the CDR3 is 15 residues. In nucleotides, the CDR3 is TGTGCCAGCAGTTTTTCCAGGCTGGTGATACAGGGCTACACCTTC. Its translation is CASSFSRLVIQGYTF.

This clonotype was seen a handful of times. J is TRBJ2-3 and V is TRBV10-3; possibly TRBD1 for D (5 bases). CDR1 ENHRY and CDR2 SYGVKD come from the germline V gene. Trimming removed 0 bases at V and 2 bases at J, with 9 bases between. The CDR3 length is 15 residues. The CDR3 reads CAISESGLFTDTQYF. The CDR3 DNA sequence: TGTGCCATCAGTGAGTCGGGGCTTTTCACAGATACGCAGTATTTT.

The chain employs TRBV18 and TRBJ1-2, with D tentatively TRBD1 (6 bases). Trimming cost V 1 base and J 6 bases, with 9 bases left between them. This CDR3 comprises 13 residues. In germline, CDR1 is KGHSH, CDR2 LQKENI. CDR3 protein: CASSPRGPDGYTF. CDR3 bases: TGTGCCAGCTCACCACGGGGGCCGGATGGCTACACCTTC.

This clonotype has more than one count but fewer than ten. V and J are TRBV5-1 and TRBJ2-1; D is ambiguous. The CDR3 has 12 amino acids. The germline V gene has CDR1 SGHRS and CDR2 YFSETQ. Trimming took 7 bases from V and 5 from J, leaving 10 bases between them. The CDR3 is CASLSVDNEQFF. CDR3 nucleotide sequence: TGCGCCAGCTTGAGTGTGGACAATGAGCAGTTCTTC.

This clonotype was found many times. The CDR3 loop reads CASSQGGYEQYF. The CDR3 DNA sequence: TGTGCCAGCAGCCAAGGGGGTTACGAGCAGTACTTC. The rearrangement uses TRBV14 and TRBJ2-7, with D unresolved. The germline V gene encodes CDR1 SGHDN and CDR2 FVKESK. Trimming removed 1 base from V and 4 bases from J, with 5 bases in between. The CDR3 contains 12 residues.

The gene calls are TRBV10-3 and TRBJ2-1, with 12 positions matching TRBD2. The CDR3 covers 15 residues. The V gene's germline CDR1 is ENHRY and CDR2 SYGVKD. V lost 7 bases to trimming and J lost 6 bases; unmatched junction nucleotides: 7. The DNA of the CDR3 is TGTGCCATCAACGCACTAGCGGGAGGATCCAATGAGCAGTTCTTC. Its protein product is CAINALAGGSNEQFF.

Details on this clonotype: A read error may be the cause here, since a much bigger clone is one base away. The missing conserved phenylalanine or tryptophan at the end of this CDR3 makes a read error likely. The chain has TRBV12-3 or TRBV12-4 and TRBJ2-7; 9 positions match TRBD1. The V and J ends lost 4 bases and 7 bases, in that order; junction bases with no gene match: 5. This CDR3 spans 13 amino acids. The CDR3 spells CASSSGTGWEQYS. The DNA of the CDR3 is TGTGCCAGCAGTTCTGGGACAGGGTGGGAGCAGTACTCC.

This clonotype was seen only a few times. V and J are TRBV5-1 and TRBJ2-7, with D perhaps TRBD2 (5 bases). The CDR3 has 14 amino acids. V was cut by 3 bases and J by 5 bases, with 15 bases left in between. Per the germline V gene, CDR1 is SGHRS and CDR2 is YFSETQ. CDR3: CASSWRGPGDEQYF. CDR3 nucleotides: TGCGCCAGCAGCTGGAGAGGTCCCGGGGACGAGCAGTACTTC. Based on the CDR3 plus reference TRBV5-1 and TRBJ2-7, the full variable domain is KAGVTQTPRYLIKTRGQQVTLSCSPISGHRSVSWYQQTPGQGLQFLFEYFSETQRNKGNFPGRFSGRQFSNSRSEMNVSTLELGDSALYLCASSWRGPGDEQYFGPGTRLTVT.

By sample fraction, this clonotype is medium-sized (0.01 to 0.1%). The chain employs TRBV10-3 and TRBJ2-5; D is possibly TRBD2 (6 bases). The germline V gene has CDR1 ENHRY and CDR2 SYGVKD. Trimming took off 2 bases at V and 7 bases at J, with 11 bases between the two ends. The CDR3 contains 13 residues. In DNA, the CDR3 is TGTGCCATCAGTGAGGCGCGGGAAGCGACCCAGTACTTC. Protein: CAISEAREATQYF.

This clonotype was seen many times. The genes are TRBV5-1 and TRBJ1-6; the D is unclear. Germline CDR1 and CDR2: SGHRS and YFSETQ. V was shortened by 3 bases and J by 3 bases, with 4 bases between the two germline ends. The CDR3 has 13 amino acids. The DNA for the CDR3 is TGCGCCAGCAGCTCCGTCTATAATTCACCCCTCCACTTT. This translates into CASSSVYNSPLHF. Full variable domain (remainder filled in from reference TRBV5-1 and TRBJ1-6): KAGVTQTPRYLIKTRGQQVTLSCSPISGHRSVSWYQQTPGQGLQFLFEYFSETQRNKGNFPGRFSGRQFSNSRSEMNVSTLELGDSALYLCASSSVYNSPLHFGNGTRLTVT.

There are a few counts of this clonotype. V usage is TRBV29-1 and J usage is TRBJ1-1; D not certain. There are 12 residues in the CDR3. V lost 4 bases and J lost 5, with 11 bases in between. Germline CDR1 reads SQVTM; CDR2 reads ANQGSEA. The CDR3 DNA sequence: TGCAGCGTTGGTGGCCTGGGGACTGAAGCTTTCTTT. It encodes CSVGGLGTEAFF.

V and J are TRBV7-9 and TRBJ2-1; 7 bases line up with TRBD1. J was trimmed by 6 bases and V by 4 bases; bases with no gene match: 6. CDR1 is SEHNR, CDR2 FQNEAQ, per germline (reference sequence). This CDR3 region has 14 residues. The chain's CDR3 is CASSSRDSFNEQFF. CDR3 nucleotides: TGTGCCAGCAGCTCCCGGGACAGCTTCAATGAGCAGTTCTTC.

CDR3: CSVEDFGWNGYTF. CDR3 coding DNA: TGCAGCGTTGAAGATTTCGGCTGGAATGGCTACACCTTC. The chain carries TRBV29-1 and TRBJ1-2; D gene unclear. The CDR3 loop spans 13 amino acids. The V end lost 0 bases, the J end lost 6 bases, and 11 bases lay between the germline ends. The germline V gene has CDR1 SQVTM and CDR2 ANQGSEA. The variable domain in full, with the rest retrieved from reference TRBV29-1 and TRBJ1-2, is SAVISQKPSRDICQRGTSLTIQCQVDSQVTMMFWYRQQPGQSLTLIATANQGSEATYESGFVIDKFPISRPNLTFSTLTVSNMSPEDSSIYLCSVEDFGWNGYTFGSGTRLTVV.